These 17 T cell receptor beta chains share one sample of origin, sequenced in a study of OX40 agonist ivuxolimab in advanced cancers. The method was immunoSEQ multiplex PCR; TCRdb's version includes in-frame clones alone and lacks a portion of them. The sample holds roughly 40,000 clones; 70% to 90% are singletons and the top ten take 18%. Sequenced here: CD4+ or CD8+ T cells sorted from blood, sampled in a trial of the OX40 agonist ivuxolimab. The receptors stem from an adult with an advanced solid tumor such as melanoma, head and neck, liver or kidney cancer.

J is TRBJ1-2 and V is TRBV4-2; D remains ambiguous. This CDR3 spans 16 amino acids. Trimming removed 4 bases from V and 4 bases from J, with 19 bases in between. Germline CDR1 and CDR2: LGHNA and YNFKEQ. Here the CDR3 DNA reads TGTGCCAGCAGCCGGAACAATTTCAGGCAGGTCTATGGCTACACCTTC. This encodes CASSRNNFRQVYGYTF.

The chain joins TRBV4-3 to TRBJ1-6; perhaps TRBD1 as D (6 bases). The ends were cut back, 0 bases at V and 7 bases at J, with 10 bases in the middle. Germline values: CDR1 LGHNA, CDR2 YSLEER. The CDR3 length is 15 residues. CDR3: CASSQDRDTNSPLHF. The DNA of the CDR3 is TGCGCCAGCAGCCAAGATAGGGACACAAATTCACCCCTCCACTTT.

The chain uses TRBV28 and TRBJ1-1, with 8 bases fitting TRBD1. The V gene end was trimmed by 0 bases and the J gene end by 1 base; junction bases not matched to a gene: 1. Germline V gene lookup returns CDR1 MDHEN and CDR2 SYDVKM. The CDR3 spans 15 residues. The CDR3, as DNA: TGTGCCAGCAGTTTATGGGGACAGGAGAACACTGAAGCTTTCTTT. This sequence encodes CASSLWGQENTEAFF.

The chain joins TRBV28 to TRBJ1-1; weak D call: TRBD1 (5 bases). The CDR3 has 11 amino acids. CDR1 is MDHEN and CDR2 is SYDVKM in the germline V gene. V lost 8 bases and J lost 14, with 18 bases in between. CDR3: CASQTLRVAFF. The CDR3 DNA follows: TGTGCCAGCCAAACCCTCAGGGTGGCGTTCTTT.

The chain links TRBV7-6 to TRBJ2-2; 7 bases map to TRBD1. V lost 1 base to trimming and J lost 2 bases; unmatched junction nucleotides: 10. From germline, CDR1 is SGHVS and CDR2 FNYEAQ. This CDR3 contains 18 residues. CDR3 loop: CASSLGIPGQHNTGELFF. CDR3 DNA sequence: TGTGCCAGCAGCTTAGGGATTCCGGGACAGCATAACACCGGGGAGCTGTTTTTT.

This chain uses TRBV7-6 with TRBJ1-3; tentative D call: TRBD1 (5 bases). Between the trimmed V and J ends, which lost 6 bases and 4 bases, there was a span of 16 bases. From germline, CDR1 is SGHVS and CDR2 FNYEAQ. The CDR3 extends over 15 amino acids. CDR3 sequence (DNA): TGTGCCAGCAGTCAAGCGGGAGGGGCCGGAAACACCATATATTTT. The encoded protein is CASSQAGGAGNTIYF.

The chain carries TRBV18 and TRBJ2-1, with D perhaps assigned TRBD1 or TRBD2 (6 bases each). The CDR3 runs 16 residues. The V and J ends lost 3 bases and 7 bases respectively, with 19 bases between them. Looked up from germline, CDR1 is KGHSH and CDR2 is LQKENI. This chain's CDR3 is CASSPRGARRGNEQFF. The CDR3 DNA is TGTGCCAGCTCACCTCGCGGAGCGAGGAGGGGGAATGAGCAGTTCTTC.

The table lists this clone with a count of one. The chain couples TRBV4-1 to TRBJ2-1, with 7 nucleotides matching TRBD2. There are 16 residues in the CDR3. The junction had 9 bases not matched to a gene; V was cut back by 1 base and J by 6 bases. From germline, CDR1 is MGHRA and CDR2 YSYEKL. CDR3 residues: CASSQGFGGTPNEQFF. The CDR3 DNA reads as TGCGCCAGCAGCCAAGGGTTCGGGGGGACCCCCAATGAGCAGTTCTTC.

The chain employs TRBV4-3 and TRBJ2-2; tentatively, D is TRBD1 or TRBD2 (5 bases each). Germline values: CDR1 LGHNA, CDR2 YSLEER. Trimming removed 3 bases at V and 5 bases at J, with 10 bases between. This CDR3 is 14 amino acids long. CDR3 sequence: CASSHGTGTGELFF. In nucleotides, the CDR3 is TGCGCCAGCAGCCACGGGACGGGGACCGGGGAGCTGTTTTTT.

This chain joins TRBV18 and TRBJ1-2; perhaps TRBD1 as D (5 bases). Germline V gene lookup returns CDR1 KGHSH and CDR2 LQKENI. The CDR3 runs 17 residues. V shed 0 bases and J shed 2 bases, with 16 bases lying between them. The CDR3: CASSPPFLGQSNYGYTF. For the CDR3, the DNA is TGTGCCAGCTCACCACCCTTCTTAGGACAATCCAACTATGGCTACACCTTC.

The chain carries TRBV27 and TRBJ1-1, with D possibly TRBD1 on 5 matching bases. The CDR3 covers 14 residues. Germline V gene data show CDR1 as MNHEY and CDR2 as SMNVEV (reference sequence). V lost 0 bases and J 4 bases, leaving 9 bases between the germline ends. CDR3 amino acids: CASSLSIGATEAFF. As DNA, the CDR3 is TGTGCCAGCAGTTTATCAATTGGGGCCACTGAAGCTTTCTTT.

The genes are TRBV5-8 and TRBJ2-1; 7 bases fit TRBD2. This CDR3 is 16 amino acids long. The V and J ends lost 2 bases and 4 bases, in that order; junction bases with no gene match: 9. The germline CDR1 and CDR2 sequences are SGHTS and YDEGEE. CDR3 DNA sequence: TGTGCCAGCAGCTTAGAAGCGGGGAGTTATTACAATGAGCAGTTCTTC. The encoded protein is CASSLEAGSYYNEQFF.

V is TRBV11-3 and J is TRBJ2-7; D remains unclear. The germline V and J ends were trimmed by 5 bases and 2 bases, with 10 bases remaining between them. Germline-derived CDR1 and CDR2 are SGHNT and YENEEA. The CDR3 is 13 residues long. This CDR3 reads CASSLTPTYEQYF. The DNA of the CDR3 is TGTGCCAGCAGCCTTACTCCTACCTACGAGCAGTACTTC.

The chain employs TRBV28 and TRBJ1-1, with TRBD1 identical over 9 bases. This CDR3 has 14 residues. Per germline, CDR1 MDHEN and CDR2 SYDVKM. The trim removed 1 base at V and 5 bases at J, leaving 2 bases unmatched. CDR3 sequence: CASSLFDRGTEAFF. CDR3 sequence (DNA): TGTGCCAGCAGTTTATTTGACAGGGGGACTGAAGCTTTCTTT.

The chain has TRBV7-6 and TRBJ1-5, with no clear D. Trimming cost V 1 base and J 3 bases, with 10 bases left between them. The CDR3 covers 15 residues. Germline-derived CDR1 and CDR2 are SGHVS and FNYEAQ. The CDR3 reads CASSLVAGPNQPQHF. DNA of the CDR3: TGTGCCAGCAGCTTAGTGGCCGGACCCAATCAGCCCCAGCATTTT.

The genes are TRBV6-6 and TRBJ1-4, with 8 bases fitting TRBD1. Trimming removed 6 bases from V and 7 bases from J; junction bases left unmatched: 7. Looked up from germline, CDR1 is MNHNY and CDR2 is SVGAGI (reference sequence). The CDR3 loop spans 14 amino acids. The CDR3 spells CASRPRQGSEKLFF. The CDR3 coding sequence is TGTGCCAGCAGGCCTCGACAGGGGAGTGAAAAACTGTTTTTT.

This chain connects TRBV7-9 to TRBJ2-3; 7 bases fit TRBD2. The V gene's germline CDR1 is SEHNR and CDR2 FQNEAQ (reference sequence). J lost 1 base, V lost 5 bases, and 3 bases had no gene match. The CDR3 is 14 residues long. CDR3 loop: CASSPSGGTDTQYF. CDR3 bases: TGTGCCAGCAGCCCCAGCGGGGGCACAGATACGCAGTATTTT.